The 30 T cell receptor beta chains below all came from one sample that was sequenced in a study of T cells after posttransplantation cyclophosphamide (dated by TCRdb to 2016 to 2018). The treatment or condition label corresponds to: high-dose cyclophosphamide on days +3 and +4 as single-agent GVHD prophylaxis. PTCy patients received busulfan and fludarabine conditioning, a related or unrelated marrow graft, and cyclophosphamide on days +3 and +4. Libraries were made using the immunoSEQ multiplex PCR assay. What TCRdb holds here is the immuneACCESS table cut down to in-frame rearrangements. Part of the clones is not present; checked against another copy, under half of the missing clones reflect an unresolved V gene, and the others are unexplained. With about 5,400 clones recorded, this sample contains no clone counted only once. More than 15% of the sample lies in the top ten. Source: PBMCs, taken after allogeneic stem cell transplant with posttransplant cyclophosphamide. The receptors originated from a female patient younger than 45 who received an allogeneic stem cell transplant from an unrelated donor, was CMV-positive, and had acute and chronic GVHD. Some T cells present after a transplant may be cells of the graft donor.

The chain links TRBV4-1 to TRBJ2-5; 10 bases are a match to TRBD1. The J call may be incorrect, as the DNA end agrees better with TRBJ2-7. CDR1 is MGHRA, CDR2 YSYEKL, per germline. The CDR3 is 16 amino acids. The chain's CDR3 is CASSQDLRDRGDEQYF. The CDR3 DNA reads as TGCGCCAGCAGCCAGGACCTCCGGGACAGGGGCGACGAGCAGTACTTC.

This clone was found many times. The chain combines TRBV7-8 with TRBJ2-3; D is perhaps TRBD2 (6 bases). Trimming removed 4 bases at V and 10 bases at J, with 15 bases between. CDR1 and CDR2 (germline): SGHVS, FQNEAQ. This CDR3 region has 13 residues. The CDR3 sequence is CASSSDSGTPQYF. CDR3 nucleotide sequence: TGTGCCAGCAGCTCTGACTCCGGGACTCCGCAGTATTTT.

This clone was found a few times. This likely traces to a read error, being one base from a far larger clone. The CDR3 carries no conserved terminal phenylalanine or tryptophan, so it likely arises from a read error. The DNA of the CDR3 is TGTGCCAGCAGCGTAGGAGATCCCGCGGGGGAAAAACTGTTTCTT. This codes for CASSVGDPAGEKLFL. This chain connects TRBV9 to TRBJ1-4; D is unclear. V lost 0 bases and J 8 bases, leaving 14 bases between the germline ends. Looked up from germline, CDR1 is SGDLS and CDR2 is YYNGEE. The CDR3 extends over 15 amino acids.

The sample holds many counts of this clone. This rearrangement joins TRBV5-1 to TRBJ2-4, with TRBD2 matching over 7 bases. V lost 0 bases, J lost 3 bases, and 6 bases stayed unmatched. CDR1 and CDR2 (germline): SGHRS, YFSETQ. This CDR3 is built from 16 residues. The CDR3 reads CASSLEAGSGKNIQYF. The CDR3 coding sequence is TGCGCCAGCAGCTTGGAAGCGGGATCTGGCAAAAACATTCAGTACTTC. Complete variable domain (other parts from reference TRBV5-1 and TRBJ2-4): KAGVTQTPRYLIKTRGQQVTLSCSPISGHRSVSWYQQTPGQGLQFLFEYFSETQRNKGNFPGRFSGRQFSNSRSEMNVSTLELGDSALYLCASSLEAGSGKNIQYFGAGTRLSVL.

This clone was seen many times. The chain has TRBV5-4 and TRBJ1-2, with D maybe TRBD1 (6 bases). Germline V gene sequence: CDR1 SGHNT, CDR2 YYREEE (reference sequence). The CDR3 runs 14 residues. V was trimmed by 4 bases and J by 6 bases, leaving 16 bases between them. The CDR3 loop reads CASSPLMDRDGYTF. CDR3 in DNA: TGTGCCAGCAGCCCACTTATGGACAGAGATGGCTACACCTTC. Combining the CDR3 with reference TRBV5-4 and TRBJ1-2 gives the whole variable domain ETGVTQSPTHLIKTRGQQVTLRCSSQSGHNTVSWYQQALGQGPQFIFQYYREEENGRGNFPPRFSGLQFPNYSSELNVNALELDDSALYLCASSPLMDRDGYTFGSGTRLTVV.

This clone was recorded a few times. V and J are TRBV25-1 and TRBJ2-6; 7 positions agree with TRBD2. The CDR3 totals 16 residues. V was clipped by 1 base and J by 4 bases; unmatched bases: 4. Germline-derived CDR1 and CDR2 are MGHDK and SYGVNS. The CDR3 protein is CASSESGGTGANVLTF. CDR3 sequence (DNA): TGTGCCAGCAGTGAATCGGGGGGTACGGGGGCCAACGTCCTGACTTTC.

This clone showed up many times. The chain carries TRBV5-1 and TRBJ2-5; D is undetermined. The CDR3 length is 11 residues. V shed 7 bases and J shed 5 bases, with 9 bases lying between them. Germline V gives CDR1 SGHRS, CDR2 YFSETQ. The CDR3 DNA reads as TGCGCCAGCCCCAAGAGGGAGACCCAGTACTTC. This codes for CASPKRETQYF.

This clone has a count of ten or more. The rearrangement joins TRBV19 to TRBJ2-1; 7 positions agree with TRBD2. This CDR3 region has 17 residues. Germline lookup yields CDR1 LNHDA and CDR2 SQIVND (reference sequence). V trimming: 6 bases; J trimming: 6 bases; junction bases outside the gene matches: 17. CDR3 nucleotides: TGTGCCAGTAGCTTGGGGTATGGAAGCGGGATTATCAATGAGCAGTTCTTC. Translated: CASSLGYGSGIINEQFF. The whole variable domain, filled in from reference TRBV19 and TRBJ2-1, reads DGGITQSPKYLFRKEGQNVTLSCEQNLNHDAMYWYRQDPGQGLRLIYYSQIVNDFQKGDIAEGYSVSREKKESFPLTVTSAQKNPTAFYLCASSLGYGSGIINEQFFGPGTRLTVL.

This clone is medium-sized by share. This rearrangement joins TRBV5-8 to TRBJ2-7; D perhaps matches TRBD2 (6 bases). Per germline, CDR1 SGHTS and CDR2 YDEGEE. Between the trimmed V and J ends, which lost 0 bases and 12 bases, there was a span of 10 bases. The CDR3 contains 11 residues. CDR3 in amino acids: CASSLVGGAYF. The CDR3 coding sequence is TGTGCCAGCAGCTTGGTCGGCGGGGCGTACTTC.

This clone was found a few times. The chain employs TRBV18 and TRBJ2-1, with 8 bases that match TRBD1. V shed 2 bases and J 7 bases; nucleotides not matched to a gene: 13. The CDR3 consists of 17 residues. Germline V lookup: CDR1 KGHSH, CDR2 LQKENI. CDR3 sequence: CASSPNAQGAIRNEQFF. The CDR3 DNA follows: TGTGCCAGCTCACCAAACGCCCAGGGGGCGATTAGGAATGAGCAGTTCTTC.

By frequency in the sample, this clone is medium-sized. The chain is built from TRBV7-9 and TRBJ2-5; D might be TRBD1 (6 bases). CDR3 length: 14 residues. Trimming took off 2 bases at V and 2 bases at J, with 9 bases between the two ends. Germline values: CDR1 SEHNR, CDR2 FQNEAQ (reference sequence). The CDR3 sequence: CASSLLQGQETQYF. CDR3 nucleotides: TGTGCCAGCAGCTTATTGCAGGGGCAAGAGACCCAGTACTTC.

This clone occurred many times. The chain recombines TRBV29-1 with TRBJ2-5; 7 nucleotides align to TRBD2. CDR3 length equals 13 residues. Germline lookup yields CDR1 SQVTM and CDR2 ANQGSEA. V was pared by 6 bases and J by 2 bases, with 6 bases of the junction left unmatched. The CDR3, as DNA: TGCAGCGTCGCTGGTAGCGGGCAAGAGACCCAGTACTTC. This sequence encodes CSVAGSGQETQYF.

This clone was detected ten times or more. V is TRBV2 and J is TRBJ1-4, with 8 nucleotides matching TRBD1. This CDR3 is 14 amino acids long. J gave up 3 bases and V 8 bases, and 5 bases lay outside the gene matches. CDR1 is SNHLY and CDR2 is FYNNEI in the germline V gene. The CDR3 nucleotides read TGTGCCAGCTCCCGGGACAGGCCTAATGAAAAACTGTTTTTT. Amino acid sequence: CASSRDRPNEKLFF.

In this sample, this clone turned up many times. The V and J genes are TRBV6-6 and TRBJ1-1, with D perhaps TRBD1 (6 bases). Looked up from germline, CDR1 is MNHNY and CDR2 is SVGAGI (reference sequence). V gave up 8 bases and J gave up 2 bases, with 12 bases separating them. The CDR3 loop spans 13 amino acids. This chain's CDR3 is CASETTGNTEAFF. CDR3 sequence (DNA): TGTGCCAGCGAGACGACAGGCAACACTGAAGCTTTCTTT.

This clone was observed many times. The J gene is TRBJ2-1, the V gene TRBV9, with 8 positions matching TRBD1. Germline loops: CDR1 SGDLS, CDR2 YYNGEE. V dropped 5 bases and J dropped 9; count of bases not matched to a gene: 1. This CDR3 is 11 amino acids long. CDR3 sequence reads: CASSDRGEQFF. CDR3 DNA: TGTGCCAGCAGTGACAGGGGTGAGCAGTTCTTC.

This clone was found many times. The V gene is TRBV9, the J gene TRBJ2-7; 9 bases fit TRBD1. Germline V gene sequence: CDR1 SGDLS, CDR2 YYNGEE. This CDR3 has 17 amino acids. J lost 7 bases, V lost 3 bases, and 17 bases had no gene match. CDR3 residues: CASSDGDRGQGVWEQYF. The CDR3 DNA reads as TGTGCCAGCAGCGACGGGGATCGGGGACAGGGTGTATGGGAGCAGTACTTC.

The V and J genes are TRBV2 and TRBJ2-7; D is unresolved. CDR3 size: 12 residues. Trimming left V 2 bases short and J 3 bases short, with 5 bases between. Germline lookup yields CDR1 SNHLY and CDR2 FYNNEI. The CDR3 sequence is CASSETYYEQYF. In DNA form, the CDR3 reads TGTGCCAGCAGTGAAACCTACTACGAGCAGTACTTC. Full variable domain (remainder filled in from reference TRBV2 and TRBJ2-7): EPEVTQTPSHQVTQMGQEVILRCVPISNHLYFYWYRQILGQKVEFLVSFYNNEISEKSEIFDDQFSVERPDGSNFTLKIRSTKLEDSAMYFCASSETYYEQYFGPGTRLTVT.

This clone was recorded many times. This chain connects TRBV9 to TRBJ2-1; D possibly corresponds to TRBD2 (6 bases). Germline assignment: CDR1 SGDLS and CDR2 YYNGEE. This CDR3 comprises 16 residues. V lost 4 bases, J lost 8 bases, and 22 bases lay in between. CDR3 region: CASSLGIVQGGDEQFF. As DNA, the CDR3 is TGTGCCAGCAGCCTAGGAATTGTGCAGGGCGGGGATGAGCAGTTCTTC.

This clone was seen ten or more times. The rearrangement links TRBV6-6 to TRBJ1-5, with TRBD1 matching over 9 bases. This CDR3 is built from 14 residues. Germline CDR1 MNHNY, CDR2 SVGAGI (reference sequence). Trimming removed 6 bases from V and 7 bases from J; junction bases left unmatched: 7. CDR3 coding DNA: TGTGCCAGCAGCAGGACAGGGGCGCGACAGCCCCAGCATTTT. As protein: CASSRTGARQPQHF.

This clone was counted ten times or more. The V gene is TRBV18, the J gene TRBJ2-1, with 8 bases aligning to TRBD2. The CDR3 is 16 residues long. The germline V gene has CDR1 KGHSH and CDR2 LQKENI. J was trimmed by 7 bases and V by 8 bases; bases with no gene match: 16. The CDR3: CASPLSVTSVGNEQFF. CDR3 coding DNA: TGTGCCAGCCCCCTGTCTGTGACTAGCGTTGGGAATGAGCAGTTCTTC. Looking up the rest from reference TRBV18 and TRBJ2-1 gives the full variable domain: NAGVMQNPRHLVRRRGQEARLRCSPMKGHSHVYWYRQLPEEGLKFMVYLQKENIIDESGMPKERFSAEFPKEGPSILRIQQVVRGDSAAYFCASPLSVTSVGNEQFFGPGTRLTVL.

This clone was observed at least ten times. V and J are TRBV12-5 and TRBJ1-3; D is uncertain. This CDR3 is 12 amino acids long. V lost 7 bases, J lost 8 bases, and 12 bases lay in between. The germline CDR1 and CDR2 sequences are LGHNT and FRNRAP. The CDR3 loop is CASDPPVDTIYF. The CDR3 DNA reads as TGTGCTAGTGATCCCCCAGTTGACACCATATATTTT.

This clone was seen at least ten times. The chain recombines TRBV2 with TRBJ1-1; D possibly corresponds to TRBD1 (6 bases). CDR1 is SNHLY and CDR2 is FYNNEI in the germline V gene. Trimming removed 6 bases from V and 6 bases from J, with 20 bases in between. The CDR3 is 15 residues long. In nucleotides, the CDR3 is TGTGCCAGCAGGGCAAACAGGGTCCGGCCTGCTGAAGCTTTCTTT. Translated: CASRANRVRPAEAFF.

This clone was seen many times. CDR3 nucleotide sequence: TGCGCCAGCAGCCATGGCGGGAGTGGAGACGAGCAGTACTTC. Its translation is CASSHGGSGDEQYF. This rearrangement joins TRBV4-3 to TRBJ2-7; TRBD2 matches 7 bases. J was trimmed by 5 bases and V by 3 bases; bases with no gene match: 7. This CDR3 is 14 amino acids long. CDR1 is LGHNA, CDR2 YSLEER, per germline.

By its share, this clone is medium-sized. This chain uses TRBV7-9 with TRBJ2-1; D may be TRBD1 (6 bases). CDR1 and CDR2 (germline): SEHNR, FQNEAQ (reference sequence). The length of the CDR3 is 18 residues. V lost 5 bases, J lost 0 bases, and 20 bases lay in between. The CDR3 spells CASSPLWGHLSSYNEQFF. The CDR3 region has the DNA TGTGCCAGCAGCCCTCTATGGGGACATCTCAGCTCCTACAATGAGCAGTTCTTC.

This clone was counted ten times or more. This chain joins TRBV5-1 and TRBJ2-1, with 10 bases lining up with TRBD2. The CDR3 spans 14 residues. V dropped 1 base and J dropped 8; count of bases not matched to a gene: 3. Per the germline V gene, CDR1 is SGHRS and CDR2 is YFSETQ. The CDR3 DNA sequence: TGCGCCAGCAGCTTGTGGCTAGCGGGAGATGAGCAGTTCTTC. Amino acid sequence: CASSLWLAGDEQFF.

There are many counts of this clone. The rearrangement joins TRBV18 to TRBJ2-3; D possibly corresponds to TRBD1 (6 bases). V was shortened by 1 base and J by 10 bases, with 9 bases between the two germline ends. The CDR3 totals 12 residues. Germline CDR1 KGHSH, CDR2 LQKENI. In DNA, the CDR3 is TGTGCCAGCTCACCACAGGGGGTACCGCAGTATTTT. It specifies CASSPQGVPQYF. Full variable domain (missing parts from reference TRBV18 and TRBJ2-3): NAGVMQNPRHLVRRRGQEARLRCSPMKGHSHVYWYRQLPEEGLKFMVYLQKENIIDESGMPKERFSAEFPKEGPSILRIQQVVRGDSAAYFCASSPQGVPQYFGPGTRLTVL.

This clone turned up a few times. The chain carries TRBV7-2 and TRBJ1-5; TRBD1 aligns across 8 bases. Germline V gene lookup returns CDR1 SGHTA and CDR2 FQGNSA. This CDR3 comprises 16 residues. V lost 5 bases to trimming and J lost 8 bases; unmatched junction nucleotides: 14. The CDR3 spells CASSPETGAPLKPQHF. The CDR3 nucleotides read TGTGCCAGCAGCCCCGAGACAGGGGCCCCTTTGAAGCCCCAGCATTTT.

This clone was recorded at least ten times. The chain joins TRBV9 to TRBJ2-1; 8 bases align to TRBD2. This CDR3 comprises 20 residues. The germline gives CDR1 SGDLS, CDR2 YYNGEE. V shed 0 bases and J 4 bases; nucleotides not matched to a gene: 18. The CDR3 reads CASSVATGSGKDQIYNEQFF. The CDR3 DNA is TGTGCCAGCAGCGTAGCTACGGGTAGCGGGAAGGATCAAATTTACAATGAGCAGTTCTTC.

This clone has at least ten counts. This chain links TRBV7-8 with TRBJ2-1, with 8 bases identical to TRBD2. With 4 bases clipped from V and 14 bases from J, the junction kept 10 bases outside the gene matches. This CDR3 is 13 amino acids long. Germline V gene data show CDR1 as SGHVS and CDR2 as FQNEAQ. CDR3 residues: CASSSQKAGDKFF. The CDR3 DNA sequence: TGTGCCAGCAGCTCCCAGAAAGCGGGAGATAAGTTCTTC.

This clone was seen ten or more times. The chain has TRBV7-2 and TRBJ1-2, with 7 bases matching TRBD1. The CDR3 runs 16 residues. J lost 8 bases, V lost 6 bases, and 18 bases had no gene match. The V gene's germline CDR1 is SGHTA and CDR2 FQGNSA. In DNA form, the CDR3 reads TGTGCCAGCAGTTCCGGCGGCCAGGGGGGCATGCTAGGCTACACCTTC. Its translation is CASSSGGQGGMLGYTF.